The entry that follows covers one T cell receptor (beta chain) sequence. This clonotype showed up just a few times. Its antigen target is currently unknown. No clone much larger than this one lies a single base away; base qualities are absent. Spanning cysteine to phenylalanine, the CDR3 consists of 16 amino acids. The CDR3 DNA has 48 bases and is translated from base 1. The germline V gene (reference sequence) sets CDR1 to MNHEY and CDR2 to SMNVEV. Trimming removed 4 bases from V and 0 bases from J, leaving 15 bases between the germline ends. This sample was taken from a study of CD8+CD57+ T cells in acquired aplastic anemia (dated by TCRdb to about 2018). Regarding the research as a whole: DNA extracted from sorted CD4+ and CD8+ cells had a mean of approximately 3.3 ug, with a range of roughly 0.19 to 27.4 ug. A CD8+CD57+ expansion meant a frequency higher than the mean frequency seen in healthy subjects. General study outcomes and caveats: Between patients and healthy controls, no significant difference in CD8+ Simpson's diversity was found (P=0.060). About 30 CD8+ CDR3 sequences were found to be shared between patients and controls, but these sequences appeared to be highly expressed in patients and within the immunodominant clones of the patients.

Profiling of TCR beta VDJ combinations and CDR3 sequences used genomic DNA as the template. An Illumina HiSeq 2000 was the platform used for TCR repertoire sequencing. In the source study's methods: Repertoires were assessed using TRBV/TRBJ rearrangement plots, CDR3 size and DJ length profiles, and Simpson's diversity index. The immunodominant clone was defined as the most abundant DNA sequence in deep sequencing data. CDR3 amino acid sequences were screened for sharing across subjects and compared with published repertoires and the VDJdb database. TCRdb applied fastp at Q25 and MiXCR to the public reads, then kept only in-frame beta chains. For every CDR3 protein sequence, its rows merge into one entry that carries the most common genes and DNA. The authors' filters were not applied to this entry. The sample has 200,000 or so distinct CDR3 sequences on record, roughly 60% of them singletons. About 60% of the sample lies in the top ten.

Patients chosen for sequencing had shown expansion of CD8+CD57+ cells by flow cytometry. Every patient had a diagnosis of severe acquired aplastic anemia based on International Study of Aplastic Anemia and Agranulocytosis and Camitta criteria. No therapy had been received by the patients at the time of blood sampling. The study deep-sequenced TCR repertoires of sorted CD4+ and CD8+ blood T cells from severe aplastic anemia patients and healthy subjects. Patients were enrolled in the USA under clinicaltrials.gov protocols 00001620, 01623167, 00001397, 00071045, 00081523 and 00961064. Ficoll-Paque density gradient centrifugation was used to isolate peripheral blood mononuclear cells. Before DNA was extracted, CD4+ and CD8+ T cells were sorted using either FACS or magnetic beads.

Sequenced input: sorted CD4+, CD8+, or CD8+CD57+ T cells (not recorded which) from PBMCs. In this chain, TRBV27 is recombined with TRBJ1-2, with TRBD1 as a weak D call on 6 bases. The TCR comes from a human donor with aplastic anemia. CDR3 loop: CASSSPRTEANYGYTF. In nucleotides, the sequence is TGTGCCAGCAGTTCCCCTAGGACAGAAGCTAACTATGGCTACACCTTC.